These 7 T cell receptor beta chains came from one sample sequenced in a study of blood T cell repertoires in COVID-19. Measured with immunoSEQ multiplex PCR; TCRdb has only the in-frame clones, and not every one. The sample consists of about 350,000 clones, less than 90% of them appearing once. The sequenced material came from PBMCs or T cells enriched from blood (not recorded which). All receptors come from a young woman who had recovered from COVID-19.

The genes are TRBV4-3 and TRBJ2-5; D not certain. V was shortened by 0 bases and J by 6 bases, with 20 bases between the two germline ends. CDR1 is LGHNA and CDR2 is YSLEER in the germline V gene. The CDR3 has 17 amino acids. DNA for the CDR3: TGCGCCAGCAGCCAAGAGTTTGGGCGACAAGTCGTCCAGACCCAGTACTTC. Amino acids: CASSQEFGRQVVQTQYF.

The chain links TRBV28 to TRBJ1-2; D gene unclear. CDR3 length: 19 amino acids. Trimming left V 3 bases short and J 8 bases short, with 31 bases between. Looked up from germline, CDR1 is MDHEN and CDR2 is SYDVKM. CDR3 region: CASSFMGRLSPSQGRGYTF. In nucleotides, the CDR3 is TGTGCCAGCAGTTTTATGGGTCGACTCTCCCCCTCTCAAGGAAGAGGCTACACCTTC.

The genes are TRBV27 and TRBJ2-1; 10 positions agree with TRBD2. Trimming cost V 8 bases and J 12 bases; bases outside gene matches: 19. Germline-derived CDR1 and CDR2 are MNHEY and SMNVEV (reference sequence). This CDR3 is 16 amino acids long. The CDR3 reads CASRTSSGGPTTVQFF. As DNA, the CDR3 is TGTGCCAGCCGGACGTCTAGCGGGGGACCCACCACAGTGCAGTTCTTC.

This chain uses TRBV3-1 (or the pseudogene TRBV3-2) with TRBJ2-1; 9 bases are a match to TRBD1. Losses at the gene ends were 3 bases for V and 5 bases for J; bases not matched to a gene: 2. CDR1 LGHDT and CDR2 YNNKEL come from the germline V gene (reference sequence). This CDR3 is built from 14 residues. This CDR3 reads CASSQGQGDNEQFF. The CDR3 nucleotides are TGTGCCAGCAGCCAGGGACAGGGTGACAATGAGCAGTTCTTC.

The gene calls are TRBV5-1 and TRBJ1-3, with unresolved D. Germline CDR1 SGHRS, CDR2 YFSETQ. The V and J ends lost 4 bases and 1 base respectively, with 9 bases between them. This CDR3 contains 14 residues. DNA of the CDR3: TGCGCCAGCAGCCCACAGCAGTCTGGAAACACCATATATTTT. Protein: CASSPQQSGNTIYF.

The chain carries TRBV5-5 and TRBJ1-5; D possibly corresponds to TRBD1 (5 bases). Per the germline V gene, CDR1 is SGHKS and CDR2 is YYEKEE (reference sequence). This CDR3 contains 14 residues. V shed 4 bases and J shed 5 bases, with 13 bases lying between them. The CDR3 protein is CASSHRAGYQPQHF. DNA for the CDR3: TGTGCCAGCAGCCATAGAGCAGGGTATCAGCCCCAGCATTTT. The full variable domain, in which reference TRBV5-5 and TRBJ1-5 provide the parts outside the CDR3, is DAGVTQSPTHLIKTRGQQVTLRCSPISGHKSVSWYQQVLGQGPQFIFQYYEKEERGRGNFPDRFSARQFPNYSSELNVNALLLGDSALYLCASSHRAGYQPQHFGDGTRLSIL.

This sequence joins TRBV3-1 (or the pseudogene TRBV3-2) and TRBJ1-2; 10 bases are shared with TRBD1. Unmatched junction bases numbered 3, after V lost 4 bases and J lost 4 bases. The CDR3 is made up of 14 amino acids. Germline V lookup: CDR1 LGHDT, CDR2 YNNKEL (reference sequence). As DNA, the CDR3 is TGTGCCAGCAGCCCGCGGACAGGGGGCTATGGCTACACCTTC. This gives the protein CASSPRTGGYGYTF.